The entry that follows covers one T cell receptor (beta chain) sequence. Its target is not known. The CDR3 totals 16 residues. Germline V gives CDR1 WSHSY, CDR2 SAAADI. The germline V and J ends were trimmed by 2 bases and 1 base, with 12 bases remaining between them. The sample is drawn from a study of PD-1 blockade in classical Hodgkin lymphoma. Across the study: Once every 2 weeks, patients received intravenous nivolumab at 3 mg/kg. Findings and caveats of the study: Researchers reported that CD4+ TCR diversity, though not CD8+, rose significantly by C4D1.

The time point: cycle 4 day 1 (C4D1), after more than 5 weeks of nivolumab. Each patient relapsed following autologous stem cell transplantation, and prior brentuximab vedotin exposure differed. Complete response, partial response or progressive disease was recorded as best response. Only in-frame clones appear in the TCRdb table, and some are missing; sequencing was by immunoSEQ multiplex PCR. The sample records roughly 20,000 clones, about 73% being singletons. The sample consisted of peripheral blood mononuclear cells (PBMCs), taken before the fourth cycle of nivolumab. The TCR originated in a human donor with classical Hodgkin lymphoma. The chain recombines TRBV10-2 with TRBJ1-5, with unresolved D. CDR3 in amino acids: CASSETHRYSNQPQHF. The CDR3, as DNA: TGCGCCAGCAGTGAGACCCATCGGTACAGCAATCAGCCCCAGCATTTT.